This TCR beta chain is from a study of human T cells and chemical hapten exposure. Study results and limitations: No shift was seen in TCRs above 1 in 1000 frequency with DPC sensitization.

This clonotype was observed at least ten times. Its matching antigen is unknown. The total RNA was obtained from whole blood that was not fractionated. Per the original methods: A per-sample median of approximately 100,000 TCRs was observed, with a range of about 23,224 to 690,600. From the 5' RACE reads, TCRdb called clonotypes with MiXCR, one entry per CDR3 protein. TCRdb, not the authors, supplied the V and J calls. The table lists about 140,000 distinct CDR3 sequences, approximately 4% of them singletons, with roughly 1.4% in the top ten. V shed 6 bases and J shed 9 bases, with 28 bases lying between them. CDR3 size: 17 residues. Per the germline V gene, CDR1 is SGHRS and CDR2 is YFSETQ.

This TCR derives from a female donor in good health. This chain connects TRBV5-1 to TRBJ2-1; possibly TRBD1 for D (7 bases). The CDR3 sequence is CASKTGAWAGGRGEQFF. CDR3 coding DNA: TGCGCCAGCAAGACTGGGGCCTGGGCAGGGGGGAGAGGTGAGCAGTTCTTC.